This is a list of T cell receptor beta chains from one sample in a study of blood T cell repertoires in COVID-19. TCRdb's copy holds only in-frame clones and misses some; the assay was immunoSEQ multiplex PCR. The sample holds roughly 99,000 clones, 80% to 95% seen once. Sample: peripheral blood. These receptor sequences come from a woman aged 25-40 years with acute or convalescent COVID-19. The CDR3 runs from the conserved cysteine through the conserved F or W. Each record gives: CDR3 length, V gene, D gene, J gene, clone size, CDR3 DNA, CDR3 protein. The D gene is left open where the match is weak. Clone size is not always given. Where it is, it says once, few, many or a class for expanded clones.

15,TRBV24-1,TRBD1,TRBJ2-5,.,TGTGCCACCAGTGATCGGGACAGGGGAGGGGAGACCCAGTACTTC,CATSDRDRGGETQYF
15,TRBV28,.,TRBJ2-6,.,TGTGCCAGCAGTTTACGGGGAACTGGGGCCAACGTCCTGACTTTC,CASSLRGTGANVLTF
12,TRBV28,TRBD1,TRBJ1-2,.,TGTGCCAGCAGTTTAGAGGGGGCGGGCTACACCTTC,CASSLEGAGYTF
15,TRBV7-2,.,TRBJ2-5,.,TGTGCCAGCAGCTTGAGGGGGGGCGGTCAAGAGACCCAGTACTTC,CASSLRGGGQETQYF
15,TRBV25-1,TRBD1,TRBJ2-7,.,TGTGCCACCAGAATCGGGACAGGGGCCTATTACGAGCAGTACTTC,CATRIGTGAYYEQYF
15,TRBV4-2,TRBD2,TRBJ2-5,.,TGTGCCAGCAGCCAAGATAGCGGGGTCAGGGAAACCCAGTACTTC,CASSQDSGVRETQYF
13,TRBV27,.,TRBJ1-2,.,TGTGCCAGCAGTTTCGGGGGTATATATGGCTACACCTTC,CASSFGGIYGYTF
14,TRBV12-5,TRBD1,TRBJ1-2,once,TGTGCTAGTGGTTTAAGGGACAGGGATGAGGGCTACACCTTC,CASGLRDRDEGYTF
15,TRBV5-1,.,TRBJ2-2,.,TGCGCCAGCAGCTTACAGGGATCGAACACCGGGGAGCTGTTTTTT,CASSLQGSNTGELFF
11,TRBV11-3,.,TRBJ1-1,.,TGTGCCAGCAGCTCTAAGACTGAAGCTTTCTTT,CASSSKTEAFF
13,TRBV29-1,TRBD2,TRBJ2-1,once,TGCAGCGTGACCCCGACTAGCGGGAGTTTGGAGTTCTTC,CSVTPTSGSLEFF
15,TRBV5-1,TRBD1,TRBJ1-1,.,TGCGCCAGCAGCGCCTGGACAGGCCAGAACACTGAAGCTTTCTTT,CASSAWTGQNTEAFF
16,TRBV11-3,.,TRBJ2-3,once,TGTGCCAGCAGCTTAGCAGCGGGGACATCCACAGATACGCAGTATTTT,CASSLAAGTSTDTQYF
15,TRBV19,TRBD2,TRBJ2-1,once,TGTGCCTGTTCCCGGGCTAGCGGAAGATACAATGAGCAGTTCTTC,CACSRASGRYNEQFF
16,TRBV7-2,TRBD1,TRBJ2-7,.,TGTGCCAGCAGCTTAGACCGGACAGGGGGTTCCTACGAGCAGTACTTC,CASSLDRTGGSYEQYF
16,TRBV6-2/TRBV6-3,TRBD2,TRBJ2-3,.,TGTGCCAGCAGTCCCCATAGCGGGAGGACCACAGATACGCAGTATTTT,CASSPHSGRTTDTQYF
12,TRBV28,.,TRBJ1-5,.,TGTGCCAGCAGTTTATTCGGTCAGCCCCAGCATTTT,CASSLFGQPQHF
18,TRBV5-1,TRBD2,TRBJ2-1,.,TGCGCCAGCAGCTCCAAACTCGGACTAGCGGGGGTCATAGATGAGCAGTTCTTC,CASSSKLGLAGVIDEQFF
16,TRBV19,.,TRBJ2-3,.,TGTGCCAGTAGTACCCGGGACAAGGATCCTCCAGATACGCAGTATTTT,CASSTRDKDPPDTQYF
16,TRBV5-4,.,TRBJ2-5,.,TGTGCCAGCAGCTTCTTGGCGGGGCCTTCGCTAGAGACCCAGTACTTC,CASSFLAGPSLETQYF
14,TRBV28,.,TRBJ1-4,few,TGTGCCAGCAGTTTATCGGGTGCGCGGGAAAAACTGTTTTTT,CASSLSGAREKLFF
17,TRBV19,.,TRBJ1-5,.,TGTGCCAGTAGTATAGATGGCCAAGAAGGGGCCCGTCAGCCCCAGCATTTT,CASSIDGQEGARQPQHF
14,TRBV5-1,TRBD1,TRBJ2-1,.,TGCGCCAGCAGCTTGGGACAGGGGAGCAATGAGCAGTTCTTC,CASSLGQGSNEQFF
20,TRBV15,TRBD2,TRBJ2-7,.,TGTGCCACCAGCAGAGATGTTACGGGACTAGTCCCTAATTTTTCCTACGAGCAGTACTTC,CATSRDVTGLVPNFSYEQYF
20,TRBV9,TRBD2,TRBJ2-5,.,TGTGCCAGCAGCTTAAGACTAGCGGGGGGCCTTAGAACGGGACAAGAGACCCAGTACTTC,CASSLRLAGGLRTGQETQYF
19,TRBV15,.,TRBJ1-2,once,TGTGCCACCAGCAGAGCTGGCGGGACGGGGGGCAGGTCCCACTATGGCTACACCTTC,CATSRAGGTGGRSHYGYTF